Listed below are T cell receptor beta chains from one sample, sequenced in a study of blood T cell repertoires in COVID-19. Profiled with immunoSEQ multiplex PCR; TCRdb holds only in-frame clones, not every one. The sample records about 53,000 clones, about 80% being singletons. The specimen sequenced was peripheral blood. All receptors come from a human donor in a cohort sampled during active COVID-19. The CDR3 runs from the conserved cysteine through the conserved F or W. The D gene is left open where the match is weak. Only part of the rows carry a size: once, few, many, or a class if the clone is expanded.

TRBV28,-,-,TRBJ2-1,TGTGCCAGCAGTTTAGTGAGAGGGCGGCGGTACAATGAGCAGTTCTTC,CASSLVRGRRYNEQFF
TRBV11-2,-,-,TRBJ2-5,TGTGCCAGCAGCTTGAATCGCGGGGAGACCCAGTACTTC,CASSLNRGETQYF
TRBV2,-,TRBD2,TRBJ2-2,TGTGCCAGCAGTGCACGAGCGGGGGGCCCCGGGGAGCTGTTTTTT,CASSARAGGPGELFF
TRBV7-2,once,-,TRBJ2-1,TGTGCCAGCAGCTTAGATAGCGGAACCTACAATGAGCAGTTCTTC,CASSLDSGTYNEQFF
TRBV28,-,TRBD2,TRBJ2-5,TGTGCCAGCAGCTCGGGACTAGCGGGGAAAGAGACCCAGTACTTC,CASSSGLAGKETQYF
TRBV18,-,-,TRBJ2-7,TGTGCCAGCTCACCGGCCTCGCAGGGCCCCTACGAGCAGTACTTC,CASSPASQGPYEQYF
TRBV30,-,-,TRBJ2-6,TGTGCCTGGAATTGGGGCGCTGGGGCCAACGTCCTGACTTTC,CAWNWGAGANVLTF
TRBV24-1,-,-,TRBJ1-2,TGTGCCACTCAGACAACGGACCGAACCGGGGAGTACACCTTC,CATQTTDRTGEYTF
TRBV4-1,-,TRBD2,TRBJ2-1,TGCGCCAGCAGTGGGACAGCCTTAGCGGGGGGGAACGACAATGAGCAGTTCTTC,CASSGTALAGGNDNEQFF
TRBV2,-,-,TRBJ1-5,TGTGCCAGCCAGAGTGAGGGCAATCAGCCCCAGCATTTT,CASQSEGNQPQHF
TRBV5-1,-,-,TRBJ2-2,TGCGCCAGCAGCTTGGACGAGGGTACCGGGGAGCTGTTTTTT,CASSLDEGTGELFF
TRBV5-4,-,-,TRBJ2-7,TGTGCCAGCAGCTTGCTAGCGTCTGAGCAGTACTTC,CASSLLASEQYF
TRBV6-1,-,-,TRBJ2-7,TGTGCCAGCAGTGAACAGGGCTCCTACGAGCAGTACTTC,CASSEQGSYEQYF